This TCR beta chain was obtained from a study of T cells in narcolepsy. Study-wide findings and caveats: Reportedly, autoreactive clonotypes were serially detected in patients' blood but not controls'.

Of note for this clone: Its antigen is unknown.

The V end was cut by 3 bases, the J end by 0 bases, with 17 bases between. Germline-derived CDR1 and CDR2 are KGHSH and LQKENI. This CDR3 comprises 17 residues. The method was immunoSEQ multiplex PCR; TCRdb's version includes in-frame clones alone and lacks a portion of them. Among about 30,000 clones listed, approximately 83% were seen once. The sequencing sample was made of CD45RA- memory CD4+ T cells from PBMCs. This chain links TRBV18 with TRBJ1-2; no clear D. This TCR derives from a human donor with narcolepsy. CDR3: CASSPSVFGRTNYGYTF. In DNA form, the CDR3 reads TGTGCCAGCTCACCGAGCGTCTTCGGGCGAACTAACTATGGCTACACCTTC.